A selection of T cell receptor beta chains follows, all from one sample in a study of T cell changes during pregnancy in multiple sclerosis. Using immunoSEQ multiplex PCR, the repertoire was profiled, and TCRdb retains in-frame clones only, with some absent. The top ten clones hold 3% to 5% of a sample with 30,000 or so clones, 90% to 95% of them seen once. The source was CD8+ T cells from peripheral blood mononuclear cells, collected in the second trimester of pregnancy. These receptors originate from a female donor in good health, enrolled as a control in a pregnancy study. Each CDR3 is given with its conserved first and last residue. D genes are given only for firm matches.

>TRBV27|TRBJ1-4|-
TGTGCCAGCAGTTTAAGTCCTGCTCATAGAAATGAAAAACTGTTTTTT
CASSLSPAHRNEKLFF
>TRBV27|TRBJ2-1|-
TGTGCCAGCAGTCTATACTCGGACAGAATCTCCTACAATGAGCAGTTCTTC
CASSLYSDRISYNEQFF
>TRBV27|TRBJ2-4|-
TGTGCCAGCAGTTTGGCCCCTGTGGACATTCAGTACTTC
CASSLAPVDIQYF
>TRBV4-3|TRBJ2-7|TRBD1
TGCGCCAGCAGCCAAGGGACAGGGGTGACCGAGCAGTACTTC
CASSQGTGVTEQYF
>TRBV4-3|TRBJ1-1|TRBD1
TGCGCCAGCAGCCTAGTTGACAGGGGCTCGCACACTGAAGCTTTCTTT
CASSLVDRGSHTEAFF
>TRBV19|TRBJ2-6|-
TGTGCCAGTAAAAAAGGGCCAGTAGCGTGGGCCTCTGGGGCCAACGTCCTGACTTTC
CASKKGPVAWASGANVLTF
>TRBV27|TRBJ1-2|TRBD1
TGTGCCAGCAGTTTCGGACAGGGGGGAGGCTACACCTTC
CASSFGQGGGYTF
>TRBV15|TRBJ2-5|TRBD1
TGTGCCGTGGGACAGGGGAGTTTTAAAGAGACCCAGTACTTC
CAVGQGSFKETQYF
>TRBV29-1|TRBJ1-2|-
TGCAGCGTTAGCGGGGGAACTGGATATGGCTACACCTTC
CSVSGGTGYGYTF
>TRBV5-6|TRBJ1-1|-
TGTGCCAGCAGCTTGGGAAGCTCTGAAGCTTTCTTT
CASSLGSSEAFF
>TRBV2|TRBJ1-6|TRBD1
TGTGCCAGCAGTTCCGGGACAGGGATCAATTCACCCCTCCACTTT
CASSSGTGINSPLHF
>TRBV30|TRBJ2-3|TRBD2
TGTGCCTGGAGTGAGGTTCCGCTAGCGGGGGACAACACAGATACGCAGTATTTT
CAWSEVPLAGDNTDTQYF
>TRBV13|TRBJ1-1|TRBD1
TGTGCCAGCAGCGATAATCTCAGGGGGGAAGCTTTCTTT
CASSDNLRGEAFF
>TRBV4-1|TRBJ2-1|TRBD2
TGCGCCAGCAGCCTGCTCCTTGGGGGGGGTACCTACAATGAGCAGTTCTTC
CASSLLLGGGTYNEQFF
>TRBV19|TRBJ1-1|TRBD1
TGTGCCAGTAGTGATCGACAGGGGACGAACACTGAAGCTTTCTTT
CASSDRQGTNTEAFF
>TRBV7-9|TRBJ2-7|TRBD1
TGTGCCAGCAGCTTAGTGACAGGGGAGAACTACGAGCAGTACTTC
CASSLVTGENYEQYF
>TRBV9|TRBJ2-7|-
TGTGCCAGCAGCGTAGGGCCCTCCAAGACCTACGAGCAGTACTTC
CASSVGPSKTYEQYF